This TCR beta chain came from a study of beta chain features in type 1 diabetes. The whole isolated RNA underwent reverse transcription, so sequencing captured expressed TCRB transcripts. Clones were sequenced by immunoSEQ multiplex PCR, and TCRdb holds only the in-frame ones, with some missing. The table lists nearly 250,000 clones, 11% to 15% of them singletons, with roughly 0.028% in the top ten. This clone occurred a few times. This CDR3 is built from 13 residues. CDR1 is MNHNS and CDR2 is SASEGT in the germline V gene. V gave up 10 bases and J gave up 1 base, with 14 bases separating them. V usage is TRBV6-1 and J usage is TRBJ2-7; D not resolved. Sequencing was carried out using naive CD4+ T cells from blood. The receptor was isolated from a woman between 35 and 50 years old in good health. This CDR3 is CANDTNKSYEQYF. The DNA of the CDR3 is TGTGCCAACGATACAAACAAATCCTACGAGCAGTACTTC.